Listed below are T cell receptor beta chains from one sample, sequenced in a study of beta chain features in type 1 diabetes. TCRdb's table, derived via immunoSEQ multiplex PCR, lists solely in-frame clones and lacks some. The sample contains about 160,000 clones, about 9.1% of which appear only once. Material: central memory CD4+ T cells from blood. The receptors come from a young woman in good health. The CDR3 runs from the conserved cysteine through the conserved F or W. A D gene is named only where the DNA matches it firmly. Only part of the rows carry a size: once, few, many, or a class if the clone is expanded.

d_call | j_call | clone_size | v_call | cdr3_nt | cdr3_aa
. | TRBJ1-1 | few | TRBV9 | TGTGCCAGCAGCTCAACCAACAGGGAAGCTTTCTTT | CASSSTNREAFF
. | TRBJ2-3 | . | TRBV11-3 | TGTGCCAGCAGCTTGGTGAAAGGGGCCGGGACAGATACGCAGTATTTT | CASSLVKGAGTDTQYF
. | TRBJ1-1 | . | TRBV4-2 | TGTGCCAGCAGCCTGTCATCGAACACTGAAGCTTTCTTT | CASSLSSNTEAFF
TRBD2 | TRBJ2-1 | . | TRBV7-2 | TGTGCCAGCAGCTTATTTCCAGCGGGGGCCTACAATGAGCAGTTCTTC | CASSLFPAGAYNEQFF
TRBD1 | TRBJ1-1 | . | TRBV5-1 | TGCGCCAGCATGGTACAGGGGGCCCCGATGGGTGAAGCTTTCTTT | CASMVQGAPMGEAFF
TRBD2 | TRBJ2-4 | few | TRBV19 | TGTGCCAGTAGTATCCCGGCTAGCGGGGGACTAGCCAAAAACATTCAGTACTTC | CASSIPASGGLAKNIQYF
TRBD1 | TRBJ1-5 | few | TRBV5-8 | TGTGCCAGCGAGTCCGGGACAGGGAATCAGCCCCAGCATTTT | CASESGTGNQPQHF
TRBD1 | TRBJ1-5 | few | TRBV30 | TGTGCCTGGAGTCAGGGACAGCGAAATCAGCCCCAGCATTTT | CAWSQGQRNQPQHF
. | TRBJ1-1 | few | TRBV19 | TGTGCCAGTACCGTATGGGGCCAACCGAACACTGAAGCTTTCTTT | CASTVWGQPNTEAFF
TRBD1 | TRBJ1-5 | many | TRBV4-1 | TGCGCCAGCAGCCCCAGGGGACAGGGATATCGGAATCAGCCCCAGCATTTT | CASSPRGQGYRNQPQHF
. | TRBJ1-1 | . | TRBV18 | TGTGCCAGCTCACCTGCACAGGGGAACACTGAAGCTTTCTTT | CASSPAQGNTEAFF